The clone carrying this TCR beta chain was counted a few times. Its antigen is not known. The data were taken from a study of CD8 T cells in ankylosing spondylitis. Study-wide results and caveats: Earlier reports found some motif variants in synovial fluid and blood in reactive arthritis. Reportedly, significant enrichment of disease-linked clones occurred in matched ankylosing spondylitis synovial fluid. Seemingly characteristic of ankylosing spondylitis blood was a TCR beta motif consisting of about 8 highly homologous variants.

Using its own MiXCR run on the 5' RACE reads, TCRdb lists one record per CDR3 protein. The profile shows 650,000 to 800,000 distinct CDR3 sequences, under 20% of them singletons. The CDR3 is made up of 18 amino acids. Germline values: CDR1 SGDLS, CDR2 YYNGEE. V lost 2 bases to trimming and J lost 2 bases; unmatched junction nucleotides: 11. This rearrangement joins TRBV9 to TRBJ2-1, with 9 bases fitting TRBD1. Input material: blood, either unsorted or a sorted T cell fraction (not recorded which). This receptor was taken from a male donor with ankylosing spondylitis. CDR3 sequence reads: CASSVRGDGTGPYNEQFF. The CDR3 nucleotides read TGTGCCAGCAGCGTGAGGGGGGACGGGACAGGGCCCTACAATGAGCAGTTCTTC.